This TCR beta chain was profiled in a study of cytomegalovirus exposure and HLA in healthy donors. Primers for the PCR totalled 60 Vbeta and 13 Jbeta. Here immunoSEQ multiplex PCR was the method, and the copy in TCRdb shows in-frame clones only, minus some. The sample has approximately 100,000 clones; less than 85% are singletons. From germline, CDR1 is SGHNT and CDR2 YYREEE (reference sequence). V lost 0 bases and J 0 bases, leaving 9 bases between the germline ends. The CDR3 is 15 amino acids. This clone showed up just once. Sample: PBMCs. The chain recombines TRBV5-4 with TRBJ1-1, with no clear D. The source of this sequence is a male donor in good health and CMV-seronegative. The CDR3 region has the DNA TGTGCCAGCAGCTTGGTTGGGCGAATGAACACTGAAGCTTTCTTT. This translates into CASSLVGRMNTEAFF.